A single sample is the source of the 21 T cell receptor beta chains below, sequenced in a study of T cell changes during pregnancy in multiple sclerosis. Some clones are missing from TCRdb's copy, which holds only in-frame ones; the method was immunoSEQ multiplex PCR. The table shows roughly 52,000 clones, with about 87% occurring only once. Sample: CD4+ T cells from peripheral blood mononuclear cells, taken in the first trimester of pregnancy. These receptors all stem from a female donor with multiple sclerosis, enrolled in a pregnancy study.

The DNA for the CDR3 is TGTGCCAGCAGCCCGGCTAGCGGGAGTGTCGGCGGGGAGCTGTTTTTT. Residues: CASSPASGSVGGELFF. V is TRBV11-2 and J is TRBJ2-2; 10 bases fit TRBD2. The length of the CDR3 is 16 residues. The trim removed 5 bases at V and 7 bases at J, leaving 10 bases unmatched. Germline CDR1 and CDR2: SGHAT and FQNNGV.

Points on this clone: Germline and junction disagree at one end, which may indicate a read error. The gene calls are TRBV7-8 and TRBJ2-7, with D maybe TRBD1 (6 bases). The CDR3 covers 14 residues. The germline V gene has CDR1 SGHVS and CDR2 FQNEAQ. The DNA for the CDR3 is TGTGCCAGCAGCTTAGCGGGACAAAATTACGGGCAGTACTTC. Protein: CASSLAGQNYGQYF.

The chain joins TRBV18 to TRBJ2-5; TRBD1 matches 7 bases. The germline gives CDR1 KGHSH, CDR2 LQKENI. The CDR3 is made up of 16 amino acids. Losses at the gene ends were 3 bases for V and 2 bases for J; bases not matched to a gene: 9. CDR3 protein: CASSPGVGGQQETQYF. The CDR3 nucleotides are TGTGCCAGCTCACCGGGGGTAGGGGGACAGCAAGAGACCCAGTACTTC.

This chain connects TRBV15 to TRBJ2-2, with no clear D. The CDR3 has 13 residues. In germline, CDR1 is LNHNV, CDR2 YYDKDF (reference sequence). V was cut by 0 bases and J by 7 bases, with 6 bases left in between. DNA for the CDR3: TGTGCCACCAGCAGAGATCAGGACGGGGAGCTGTTTTTT. It codes for CATSRDQDGELFF.

This rearrangement joins TRBV7-9 to TRBJ1-1; D is ambiguous. The V gene lost 2 bases and the J gene lost 1 base, with 5 bases spanning the gap. The CDR3 length is 13 residues. Looked up from germline, CDR1 is SEHNR and CDR2 is FQNEAQ (reference sequence). The CDR3 sequence is CASSLQENTEAFF. DNA for the CDR3: TGTGCCAGCAGCTTACAGGAGAACACTGAAGCTTTCTTT.

The V call is TRBV6-4, the J call TRBJ1-6, with TRBD1 matching over 7 bases. This CDR3 is 12 amino acids long. V trimming: 0 bases; J trimming: 16 bases; junction bases outside the gene matches: 3. Germline values: CDR1 MRHNA, CDR2 SNTAGT. DNA for the CDR3: TGTGCCAGCAGTGACTCGTCAGGGGGACTCCACTTT. Encoded protein: CASSDSSGGLHF.

V usage is TRBV19 and J usage is TRBJ2-5; 11 bases match TRBD1. Trimming took 5 bases from V and 2 from J; bases not matched to a gene: 7. CDR1 LNHDA and CDR2 SQIVND come from the germline V gene (reference sequence). The CDR3 runs 16 residues. Written as DNA, the CDR3 is TGTGCCAGTAGTTTAGGACAGGGGGCAGGTCAAGAGACCCAGTACTTC. Encoded protein: CASSLGQGAGQETQYF.

The V gene is TRBV21-1, the J gene TRBJ1-5. TRBV21-1 is annotated as a pseudogene. The CDR3 contains 16 residues. The CDR3 bases are TGTGCCAGCAGCAAAAGGTGGCTGCGGAGCGATCAGCCCCAGCATTTT. Protein: CASSKRWLRSDQPQHF.

The chain has TRBV7-9 and TRBJ2-5, with 7 bases identical to TRBD2. The germline CDR1 and CDR2 sequences are SEHNR and FQNEAQ (reference sequence). This CDR3 contains 16 residues. After removal of 1 base from V and 4 bases from J, the junction contained 9 bases not matched to a gene. The CDR3 protein is CASSLVAGEAAETQYF. The CDR3 DNA reads as TGTGCCAGCAGCTTAGTCGCGGGAGAGGCGGCAGAGACCCAGTACTTC.

The gene calls are TRBV5-6 and TRBJ1-2; 9 positions agree with TRBD1. V was clipped by 5 bases and J by 2 bases; unmatched bases: 16. This CDR3 region has 18 residues. Germline-derived CDR1 and CDR2 are SGHDT and YYEEEE. In DNA, the CDR3 is TGTGCCAGCAGTCCAATTTCACAGGGGGCCTTTCTAAACTATGGCTACACCTTC. Protein sequence: CASSPISQGAFLNYGYTF.

The rearrangement links TRBV4-1 to TRBJ1-3; D not resolved. V was pared by 4 bases and J by 0 bases, with 16 bases between. Germline V lookup: CDR1 MGHRA, CDR2 YSYEKL. CDR3 length equals 17 residues. CDR3 sequence (DNA): TGCGCCAGCAGCCGGGGAGGCATGATCCTCTCTGGAAACACCATATATTTT. It translates to CASSRGGMILSGNTIYF.

This rearrangement joins TRBV28 to TRBJ1-2, with D tentatively TRBD1 (6 bases). Looked up from germline, CDR1 is MDHEN and CDR2 is SYDVKM. The CDR3 length is 13 residues. Trimming removed 10 bases from V and 8 bases from J, with 20 bases in between. CDR3 sequence reads: CATTVPGAGGYTF. CDR3 sequence (DNA): TGTGCCACTACTGTCCCAGGGGCAGGGGGCTACACCTTC.

The gene calls are TRBV7-2 and TRBJ2-7; unclear D gene. This CDR3 has 14 residues. Germline V lookup: CDR1 SGHTA, CDR2 FQGNSA. The ends were cut back, 3 bases at V and 5 bases at J, with 14 bases in the middle. The CDR3 region is CASSFRPSTDEQYF. In DNA, the CDR3 is TGTGCCAGCAGCTTTCGTCCGTCCACTGACGAGCAGTACTTC.

The chain combines TRBV11-2 with TRBJ1-4; 10 bases are shared with TRBD1. CDR1 is SGHAT, CDR2 FQNNGV, per germline. The CDR3 length is 14 residues. V lost 4 bases to trimming and J lost 5 bases; unmatched junction nucleotides: 1. The CDR3 DNA reads TGTGCCAGCAGCTGGGGACAGGGGAATGAAAAACTGTTTTTT. Translated, it gives CASSWGQGNEKLFF.

The V and J genes are TRBV18 and TRBJ2-3; a possible D gene is TRBD2 (7 bases). Trimming removed 3 bases at V and 5 bases at J, with 15 bases between. This CDR3 has 15 residues. Germline V gene data show CDR1 as KGHSH and CDR2 as LQKENI. CDR3 amino acids: CASSPRGAKLDTQYF. The CDR3, as DNA: TGTGCCAGCTCACCCCGGGGGGCCAAGCTAGATACGCAGTATTTT.

This chain uses TRBV6-1 with TRBJ2-2; 8 positions agree with TRBD2. Germline V gene sequence: CDR1 MNHNS, CDR2 SASEGT. The CDR3 covers 17 residues. V lost 4 bases, J lost 1 base, and 8 bases stayed unmatched. For the CDR3, the DNA is TGTGCCAGCAGTGGACCCCCGGGGGGGGTGAACACCGGGGAGCTGTTTTTT. It yields the protein CASSGPPGGVNTGELFF.

The chain combines TRBV5-4 with TRBJ2-5, with 7 bases aligning to TRBD1. CDR3 length: 15 amino acids. V was pared by 4 bases and J by 2 bases, with 8 bases of the junction left unmatched. Germline CDR1 is SGHNT and CDR2 is YYREEE (reference sequence). CDR3 protein: CASSMLLGQQETQYF. The CDR3 DNA reads as TGTGCCAGCAGCATGCTATTGGGACAGCAAGAGACCCAGTACTTC.

The genes are TRBV19 and TRBJ1-5, with 7 nucleotides matching TRBD1. J lost 2 bases, V lost 7 bases, and 11 bases had no gene match. CDR1 and CDR2 (germline): LNHDA, SQIVND (reference sequence). The CDR3 has 16 residues. The CDR3 protein is CASKDRALSGNQPQHF. CDR3 sequence (DNA): TGTGCCAGTAAAGACAGGGCCCTTTCGGGCAATCAGCCCCAGCATTTT.

The chain combines TRBV5-1 with TRBJ1-5; 7 nucleotides match TRBD1. The CDR3 is 14 amino acids. Germline CDR1 is SGHRS and CDR2 is YFSETQ. With V trimmed by 4 bases and J by 4 bases, 5 bases remained unmatched. The CDR3 nucleotides read TGCGCCAGCAGCGAGGGACAGCCAAATCAGCCCCAGCATTTT. Its protein is CASSEGQPNQPQHF.

The chain joins TRBV9 to TRBJ2-1; 13 nucleotides align to TRBD2. V gave up 4 bases and J gave up 8 bases; unmatched junction bases: 18. This CDR3 has 19 residues. CDR1 and CDR2 from the germline V gene are SGDLS and YYNGEE. CDR3 DNA: TGTGCCAGCAGCTCCCGCGGACTAGCGGGAGTGGGGGCGGGGTATGAGCAGTTCTTC. This translates into CASSSRGLAGVGAGYEQFF.

The V call is TRBV6-5, the J call TRBJ2-7, with D perhaps matching TRBD2 (6 bases). The CDR3 is 12 amino acids. V was clipped by 1 base and J by 6 bases, with 7 bases between them. The germline gives CDR1 MNHEY, CDR2 SVGAGI. CDR3 amino acids: CASSYLEGEQYF. For the CDR3, the DNA is TGTGCCAGCAGTTACTTGGAGGGCGAGCAGTACTTC.